Reported below is one TCR beta chain. CDR1 and CDR2 from the germline V gene are MDHEN and SYDVKM. Trimming cost V 7 bases and J 6 bases, with 15 bases left between them. The CDR3 length is 13 residues. Buffy coats from healthy blood donors served as controls. Measured with immunoSEQ multiplex PCR; TCRdb has only the in-frame clones, and not every one. The sample holds over 30,000 clones, roughly four fifths seen once. This entry belongs to a study of STAT5B mutations in CD4+ large granular lymphocyte leukemia. The receptor comes from a human donor in good health. The V call is TRBV28, the J call TRBJ1-2; no clear D. The sample taken for sequencing was CD4+ T cells from blood buffy coats. CDR3 nucleotides: TGTGCCAGCACGATTGGCCCCCGGAATGGCTACACCTTC. It is translated as CASTIGPRNGYTF.